The 8 T cell receptor beta chains below all came from one sample that was sequenced in a study of spatial heterogeneity in lung cancer. From the 5' RACE reads, TCRdb called clonotypes with MiXCR, one entry per CDR3 protein. The sample includes 6,000 to 8,000 distinct CDR3 sequences, 4.5% to 7% seen only once; the top ten take approximately 8.1%. Time point reported: sample taken at primary tumor resection. No cells were sorted before sequencing. The whole RNA sequenced was extracted from tumor, nontumor lung or frozen PBMC. The starting material was normal lung tissue next to the tumor, obtained at surgery. All receptors derive from a female donor with early-stage non-small cell lung cancer.

This clonotype was counted a few times. For a library built for alpha chains, this beta chain is a stray read; little rests on its size. V is TRBV20-1 and J is TRBJ2-7; 8 bases match TRBD2. Trimming took 1 base from V and 0 from J; bases not matched to a gene: 14. CDR3 length: 18 amino acids. CDR1 is DFQATT and CDR2 is SNEGSKA in the germline V gene (reference sequence). DNA of the CDR3: TGCAGTGCTAGAGGGACCGAGCCCAGCGGGAGTACCTCCTACGAGCAGTACTTC. It specifies CSARGTEPSGSTSYEQYF.

In the case of this clonotype: This may stem from a read error, because a much larger clone lies one nucleotide away. As an off-target read in a library built for alpha chains, this beta chain has a frequency of little significance. V is TRBV7-2 and J is TRBJ2-5; 7 positions agree with TRBD2. Per the germline V gene, CDR1 is SGHTA and CDR2 is FQGNSA. The V and J ends lost 5 bases and 4 bases, in that order; junction bases with no gene match: 13. The CDR3 runs 16 residues. The chain's CDR3 is CASSTRLALYRETQYF. CDR3 coding DNA: TGTGCCAGCAGCACCCGACTAGCACTCTACCGAGAGACCCAGTACTTC.

This clonotype has just a few counts. The size of this beta chain means little, since it is a stray read in a library made for alpha chains. This chain uses TRBV7-9 with TRBJ1-1; 8 bases agree with TRBD1. Germline assignment: CDR1 SEHNR and CDR2 FQNEAQ (reference sequence). This CDR3 spans 15 amino acids. Trimming removed 5 bases from V and 1 base from J; junction bases left unmatched: 6. The CDR3 sequence: CASSGRGQANTEAFF. For the CDR3, the DNA is TGTGCCAGCAGCGGGCGGGGACAGGCGAACACTGAAGCTTTCTTT.

Turning to this clonotype: The library was designed around alpha chains, so this beta chain is a stray read whose abundance carries little weight. DNA for the CDR3: TGTGCCACCAGTACGGGGGGCCCTGAAGCTTTCTTT. Its protein product is CATSTGGPEAFF. The rearrangement uses TRBV24-1 and TRBJ1-1, with D possibly being TRBD1 (6 bases). The length of the CDR3 is 12 residues. The germline V and J ends were trimmed by 6 bases and 6 bases, with 10 bases remaining between them. Germline V gene lookup returns CDR1 KGHDR and CDR2 SFDVKD.

This clonotype is labeled as medium-sized (0.01 to 0.1%). The library was designed around alpha chains, so this beta chain is a stray read whose abundance carries little weight. The V call is TRBV12-3 or TRBV12-4, the J call TRBJ2-2; 10 bases fit TRBD2. Unmatched junction bases numbered 8, after V lost 7 bases and J lost 9 bases. CDR3 length: 14 amino acids. CDR3 DNA: TGTGCCAGCATCACTAGCGGGGAGGGGAGGGAGCTGTTTTTT. Its protein is CASITSGEGRELFF.

This clonotype is medium-sized by share. This beta chain is a stray read from a library made for alpha chains; its abundance is not meaningful. J is TRBJ2-1 and V is TRBV6-2 or TRBV6-3, with TRBD2 matching 11 bases. The germline V gene encodes CDR1 MNHEY and CDR2 SVGEGT. The CDR3 runs to 16 residues. Germline trimming cut 9 bases from V and 6 bases from J; bases unmatched to any gene: 13. The CDR3 loop is CASTYGTSGRFNEQFF. The CDR3 nucleotides read TGTGCCAGTACCTACGGCACTAGCGGGAGATTCAATGAGCAGTTCTTC.

As for this clonotype: This beta chain was picked up by a library intended for alpha chains and is off target, so its count carries little meaning. This chain uses TRBV14 with TRBJ1-6; D is possibly TRBD1 (6 bases). The CDR3 runs 15 residues. CDR1 and CDR2 (germline): SGHDN, FVKESK. V was clipped by 1 base and J by 11 bases, with 15 bases between them. The CDR3 nucleotides are TGTGCCAGCAGCCAAGGTGGGCAGGGGCAGACACCCCTCCACTTT. Translating it yields CASSQGGQGQTPLHF.

This clonotype is labeled as medium-sized. As an off-target read in a library built for alpha chains, this beta chain has a frequency of little significance. The chain carries TRBV7-9 and TRBJ1-4; the match to TRBD1 covers 8 bases. CDR1 and CDR2 from the germline V gene are SEHNR and FQNEAQ (reference sequence). The CDR3 spans 16 residues. Trimming took 3 bases from V and 2 from J; bases not matched to a gene: 5. DNA of the CDR3: TGTGCCAGCAGCTTTTCAGGGGGCAGGACTAATGAAAAACTGTTTTTT. This gives the protein CASSFSGGRTNEKLFF.